This passage covers 5 T cell receptor beta chains from one sample sequenced in a study of cytomegalovirus exposure and HLA in healthy donors. 13 Jbeta primers and 60 Vbeta primers were used for the PCR. Using immunoSEQ multiplex PCR, the repertoire was profiled, and TCRdb retains in-frame clones only, with some absent. The sample carries under 200,000 clones, about 85% recorded once. Input material: PBMCs. These receptors all come from a young man in good health and CMV-seropositive.

V is TRBV7-2 and J is TRBJ2-5; D call uncertain. Trimming left V 1 base short and J 4 bases short, with 4 bases between. Germline V gene sequence: CDR1 SGHTA, CDR2 FQGNSA. The CDR3 length is 12 residues. The CDR3 region is CASSLGRETQYF. The CDR3 bases are TGTGCCAGCAGCTTAGGGAGAGAGACCCAGTACTTC.

This chain links TRBV7-2 with TRBJ1-1; 7 bases match TRBD1. In germline, CDR1 is SGHTA, CDR2 FQGNSA. The CDR3 contains 12 residues. With 5 bases clipped from V and 11 bases from J, the junction kept 8 bases outside the gene matches. CDR3 DNA sequence: TGTGCCAGCAGCCCGAGACAGGGCCGGGCTTTCTTT. As protein: CASSPRQGRAFF.

The rearrangement uses TRBV7-9 and TRBJ2-1; D may be TRBD1 (6 bases). Trimming pared 5 bases from V and 5 bases from J, leaving 13 bases between. The V gene's germline CDR1 is SEHNR and CDR2 FQNEAQ (reference sequence). CDR3 length: 14 residues. The CDR3 region has the DNA TGTGCCAGCAGCCCCGGGGACAAAAACAATGAGCAGTTCTTC. Amino acids: CASSPGDKNNEQFF.

The chain uses TRBV2 and TRBJ1-5; TRBD1 matches 10 bases. Germline V gene sequence: CDR1 SNHLY, CDR2 FYNNEI. Trimming removed 3 bases from V and 10 bases from J; junction bases left unmatched: 3. This CDR3 has 13 amino acids. The CDR3 DNA is TGTGCCAGCAGTGAGGGACAGGGGACACCCCAGCATTTT. Amino acid sequence: CASSEGQGTPQHF.

The chain couples TRBV19 to TRBJ2-7, with D perhaps TRBD1 (6 bases). The V gene lost 6 bases and the J gene lost 6 bases, with 15 bases spanning the gap. The germline CDR1 and CDR2 sequences are LNHDA and SQIVND (reference sequence). This CDR3 comprises 13 residues. CDR3 nucleotide sequence: TGTGCCAGTAGACAGGACAGATGGTCCGAGCAGTACTTC. It specifies CASRQDRWSEQYF.